Presented here are 28 T cell receptor beta chains from one specimen sequenced in a study of CD8+CD57+ T cells in acquired aplastic anemia. Patients chosen for sequencing had shown CD8+CD57+ cell expansion by flow cytometry. According to the study, genomic DNA was the template for TCR beta VDJ and CDR3 profiling. TCRdb re-analysed the reads in MiXCR, keeping a single row per CDR3 protein. The sample comprises about 200,000 distinct CDR3 sequences, 55% to 65% of which are singletons, and about 60% rests with the top ten. The specimen was sorted CD4+, CD8+, or CD8+CD57+ T cells (not recorded which) from PBMCs. The receptor source for this set is a human donor with aplastic anemia.

V gene TRBV25-1 combines with J gene TRBJ1-3, with D unclear. The germline gives CDR1 MGHDK, CDR2 SYGVNS. V was cut by 3 bases and J by 0 bases, with 15 bases left in between. This CDR3 is 17 amino acids long. Here the CDR3 DNA reads TGTGCCAGCAGTGAGGGCGGCACCCATTACTCTGGAAACACCATATATTTT. Its protein product is CASSEGGTHYSGNTIYF.

The chain joins TRBV20-1 to TRBJ2-7; 13 nucleotides line up with TRBD2. CDR1 and CDR2 (germline): DFQATT, SNEGSKA (reference sequence). CDR3 length equals 13 residues. V shed 5 bases, J shed 3 bases, and the junction held 1 base outside the gene matches. In nucleotides, the CDR3 is TGCAGTGCTTGGACTAGCGGGAGCTACGAGCAGTACTTC. It yields the protein CSAWTSGSYEQYF.

This chain links TRBV6-6 with TRBJ1-2; D not resolved. Trimming took off 1 base at V and 0 bases at J, with 9 bases between the two ends. The V gene's germline CDR1 is MNHNY and CDR2 SVGAGI (reference sequence). The CDR3 runs 15 residues. In DNA, the CDR3 is TGTGCCAGCAGTTACTTGTTTACAGCTAACTATGGCTACACCTTC. Protein sequence: CASSYLFTANYGYTF.

This clonotype appeared once. The chain uses TRBV19 and TRBJ1-5, with a possible D match to TRBD1 (5 bases). Germline-derived CDR1 and CDR2 are LNHDA and SQIVND (reference sequence). The germline V and J ends were trimmed by 0 bases and 4 bases, with 7 bases remaining between them. CDR3 size: 14 residues. CDR3: CASSIEQVNQPQHF. In DNA, the CDR3 is TGTGCCAGTAGTATAGAACAGGTGAATCAGCCCCAGCATTTT.

The rearrangement uses TRBV7-2 and TRBJ1-2; D is unclear. CDR1 and CDR2 from the germline V gene are SGHTA and FQGNSA. The CDR3 has 14 residues. V was cut by 1 base and J by 4 bases, with 10 bases left in between. The CDR3 bases are TGTGCCAGCAGCTTAGGGGGAAGCTCCTATGGCTACACCTTC. It encodes CASSLGGSSYGYTF. Full variable domain (rest looked up from reference TRBV7-2 and TRBJ1-2): GAGVSQSPSNKVTEKGKDVELRCDPISGHTALYWYRQSLGQGLEFLIYFQGNSAPDKSGLPSDRFSAERTGGSVSTLTIQRTQQEDSAVYLCASSLGGSSYGYTFGSGTRLTVV.

CDR3 coding DNA: TGCGCCAGCAGCTTGGGGGCAGGGGCTGCTCGAGAAGCTTTCTTT. Its protein is CASSLGAGAAREAFF. The gene calls are TRBV5-1 and TRBJ1-1; D is possibly TRBD1 (6 bases). Trimming took 0 bases from V and 8 from J, leaving 17 bases between them. Germline CDR1 SGHRS, CDR2 YFSETQ. The CDR3 consists of 15 residues.

This chain connects TRBV7-9 to TRBJ2-7; D is perhaps TRBD1 (6 bases). The V end was cut by 5 bases, the J end by 3 bases, with 11 bases between. The germline V gene encodes CDR1 SEHNR and CDR2 FQNEAQ (reference sequence). This CDR3 comprises 13 residues. The CDR3 nucleotides are TGTGCCAGCAGCCCCACAGGGATCTACGAGCAGTACTTC. The encoded protein is CASSPTGIYEQYF.

This rearrangement joins TRBV9 to TRBJ2-5, with 9 nucleotides matching TRBD2. Germline assignment: CDR1 SGDLS and CDR2 YYNGEE. There are 15 residues in the CDR3. V trimming: 3 bases; J trimming: 1 base; junction bases outside the gene matches: 4. The CDR3 bases are TGTGCCAGCAGCGCTCCAGCGGGGGGCCAAGAGACCCAGTACTTC. Translation gives CASSAPAGGQETQYF. Full variable domain (missing parts from reference TRBV9 and TRBJ2-5): DSGVTQTPKHLITATGQRVTLRCSPRSGDLSVYWYQQSLDQGLQFLIQYYNGEERAKGNILERFSAQQFPDLHSELNLSSLELGDSALYFCASSAPAGGQETQYFGPGTRLLVL.

CDR3 sequence: CASFTGFNGYTF. The CDR3 nucleotides read TGTGCCAGCTTCACAGGGTTCAATGGCTACACCTTC. The chain combines TRBV2 with TRBJ1-2; a weak D match, TRBD1 (6 bases). V was pared by 8 bases and J by 6 bases, with 13 bases between. There are 12 residues in the CDR3. From germline, CDR1 is SNHLY and CDR2 FYNNEI.

V usage is TRBV10-3 and J usage is TRBJ2-5; TRBD2 aligns across 11 bases. The CDR3 covers 14 residues. With 6 bases clipped from V and 3 bases from J, the junction kept 3 bases outside the gene matches. CDR1 ENHRY and CDR2 SYGVKD come from the germline V gene. The CDR3 DNA reads as TGTGCCATCAGGGGGACTAGCGGAGAAGAGACCCAGTACTTC. Translation gives CAIRGTSGEETQYF.

The V gene is TRBV10-3, the J gene TRBJ2-1; TRBD2 matches 12 bases. The J call is in doubt because the DNA end fits TRBJ2-7 better. CDR3 length: 14 amino acids. Germline CDR1 is ENHRY and CDR2 is SYGVKD. The CDR3 DNA reads as TGTGCCATCAGCGGACTAGCGGGGACCTACGAGCAGTACTTC. The encoded protein is CAISGLAGTYEQYF.

There are many counts of this clonotype. The gene calls are TRBV13 and TRBJ1-6, with D possibly matching TRBD1 (5 bases). The CDR3 is 12 residues long. Between the trimmed V and J ends, which lost 8 bases and 9 bases, there was a span of 11 bases. CDR1 PRHDT and CDR2 FYEKMQ come from the germline V gene (reference sequence). CDR3 nucleotide sequence: TGTGCCAGCGCAGGGAACTCTTCACCCCTCCACTTT. This gives the protein CASAGNSSPLHF. Drawing the rest from reference TRBV13 and TRBJ1-6, the complete variable domain is AAGVIQSPRHLIKEKRETATLKCYPIPRHDTVYWYQQGPGQDPQFLISFYEKMQSDKGSIPDRFSAQQFSDYHSELNMSSLELGDSALYFCASAGNSSPLHFGNGTRLTVT.

The chain is built from TRBV11-2 and TRBJ1-6; D gene uncertain. The CDR3 has 15 residues. Trimming removed 2 bases at V and 7 bases at J, with 12 bases between. Germline values: CDR1 SGHAT, CDR2 FQNNGV. The chain's CDR3 is CASSLFGWGNSPLHF. In DNA form, the CDR3 reads TGTGCCAGCAGCTTATTCGGCTGGGGAAATTCACCCCTCCACTTT.

The V gene is TRBV9, the J gene TRBJ2-5; the D gene is possibly TRBD2 (5 bases). Trimming cost V 0 bases and J 4 bases, with 13 bases left between them. CDR1 and CDR2 from the germline V gene are SGDLS and YYNGEE. CDR3 length: 15 residues. CDR3 in amino acids: CASSVGASSPETQYF. The CDR3 DNA is TGTGCCAGCAGCGTAGGGGCTAGCTCCCCAGAGACCCAGTACTTC.

This clonotype was detected only once. V gene TRBV15 combines with J gene TRBJ2-7; TRBD1 matches at 9 bases. V lost 2 bases and J lost 0; bases outside the gene matches: 2. Germline V gene lookup returns CDR1 LNHNV and CDR2 YYDKDF (reference sequence). The length of the CDR3 is 15 residues. This chain's CDR3 is CATSRRQGGSYEQYF. In DNA, the CDR3 is TGTGCCACCAGCAGAAGACAGGGGGGCTCCTACGAGCAGTACTTC.

The chain links TRBV20-1 to TRBJ2-7; tentatively, D is TRBD2 (5 bases). The CDR3 loop spans 12 amino acids. Trimming pared 3 bases from V and 1 base from J, leaving 7 bases between. The V gene's germline CDR1 is DFQATT and CDR2 SNEGSKA (reference sequence). The CDR3 sequence: CSARDLSYEQYF. The CDR3 region has the DNA TGCAGTGCTAGGGACTTATCCTACGAGCAGTACTTC.

This clonotype was counted once. This chain links TRBV12-3 or TRBV12-4 with TRBJ2-1; the D gene is possibly TRBD2 (5 bases). The V end was cut by 4 bases, the J end by 7 bases, with 8 bases between. This CDR3 spans 12 amino acids. The CDR3 DNA follows: TGTGCCAGCAGTTCCGGAGGTAATGAGCAGTTCTTC. Translation: CASSSGGNEQFF.

This chain connects TRBV12-3 or TRBV12-4 to TRBJ1-4; TRBD1 might be the D (6 bases). The CDR3 runs 15 residues. Trimming shortened V by 3 bases and J by 8 bases, and 16 bases separated the two germline ends. The CDR3 nucleotides read TGTGCCAGCAGTTTGGGTGCAGGGGTGGGAGAAAAACTGTTTTTT. It is translated as CASSLGAGVGEKLFF.

The rearrangement uses TRBV20-1 and TRBJ2-3; D assignment may be TRBD1 or TRBD2 (5 bases each). Trimming removed 3 bases from V and 5 bases from J, with 24 bases in between. Germline CDR1 reads DFQATT; CDR2 reads SNEGSKA (reference sequence). This CDR3 is 17 amino acids long. The CDR3 bases are TGCAGTGCTAGGAGTCCGTTAGGTGGGGCCGGGATAGATACGCAGTATTTT. Its protein product is CSARSPLGGAGIDTQYF.

The genes are TRBV18 and TRBJ2-7; D ambiguous. Trimming removed 0 bases at V and 4 bases at J, with 13 bases between. The CDR3 consists of 15 residues. Germline CDR1 KGHSH, CDR2 LQKENI. In DNA, the CDR3 is TGTGCCAGCTCACCACCGATGACCCAATCTTACGAGCAGTACTTC. As protein: CASSPPMTQSYEQYF. The entire variable domain, with the rest obtained from reference TRBV18 and TRBJ2-7, is as follows: NAGVMQNPRHLVRRRGQEARLRCSPMKGHSHVYWYRQLPEEGLKFMVYLQKENIIDESGMPKERFSAEFPKEGPSILRIQQVVRGDSAAYFCASSPPMTQSYEQYFGPGTRLTVT.

As regards this clonotype: The limits of the CDR3 on the DNA are not certain, so only TCRdb's listed CDR3 is given. V gene TRBV10-1 combines with J gene TRBJ2-1; TRBD1 is the table's D call, not checked against the DNA. Inclusive of both ends, the CDR3 amounts to 21 amino acids. Germline CDR1 WNHNN, CDR2 SYGVQD (reference sequence). This CDR3 is CANPRRGHGYTFGSGTNEQFF.

Notes on this clonotype: A much larger clone differs from this one at a single base, so this may be a read error. V and J are TRBV5-4 and TRBJ2-3; the D is unclear. This CDR3 spans 17 amino acids. The germline V gene encodes CDR1 SGHNT and CDR2 YYREEE (reference sequence). CDR3 bases: TGTGCCAGCAGCTTGAATAGAGGCTACAGTTATTCAGATATGCAGTATTTT. This sequence encodes CASSLNRGYSYSDMQYF. Looking up the rest from reference TRBV5-4 and TRBJ2-3 gives the full variable domain: ETGVTQSPTHLIKTRGQQVTLRCSSQSGHNTVSWYQQALGQGPQFIFQYYREEENGRGNFPPRFSGLQFPNYSSELNVNALELDDSALYLCASSLNRGYSYSDMQYFGPGTRLTVL.

J is TRBJ1-5 and V is TRBV15, with 9 bases matching TRBD1. Losses at the gene ends were 1 base for V and 3 bases for J; bases not matched to a gene: 1. CDR3 length equals 15 residues. Per the germline V gene, CDR1 is LNHNV and CDR2 is YYDKDF (reference sequence). CDR3 sequence reads: CATSRGTGVNQPQHF. CDR3 nucleotides: TGTGCCACCAGCAGAGGGACAGGGGTCAATCAGCCCCAGCATTTT.

Worth noting for this clonotype: An end of the junction does not agree with germline; a read error may underlie this. This chain links TRBV6-2 or TRBV6-3 with TRBJ2-7, with 15 bases aligning to TRBD2. Germline V gene lookup returns CDR1 MNHEY and CDR2 SVGEGT. CDR3 size: 16 residues. CDR3 in amino acids: CTSSGLAGGRTYEQYF. The CDR3 coding sequence is TGTACCAGCAGCGGACTAGCGGGAGGGCGGACCTACGAGCAGTACTTC.

The rearrangement joins TRBV20-1 to TRBJ1-2, with D uncertain. Trimming took 5 bases from V and 8 from J, leaving 18 bases between them. CDR3 length: 13 amino acids. Germline values: CDR1 DFQATT, CDR2 SNEGSKA (reference sequence). The CDR3 loop is CSAPTFGGAGYTF. As DNA, the CDR3 is TGCAGTGCTCCCACCTTCGGCGGCGCGGGCTACACCTTC.

The chain is built from TRBV9 and TRBJ2-1; D may correspond to TRBD1 or TRBD2 (5 bases each). CDR1 and CDR2 from the germline V gene are SGDLS and YYNGEE. This CDR3 contains 12 residues. The V end was cut by 1 base, the J end by 10 bases, with 9 bases between. For the CDR3, the DNA is TGTGCCAGCAGCGTAACTAGGGGCGAGCAGTTCTTC. Its protein product is CASSVTRGEQFF.

The chain carries TRBV5-1 and TRBJ2-7, with D perhaps matching TRBD1 (6 bases). The V end was cut by 3 bases, the J end by 3 bases, with 13 bases between. This CDR3 contains 14 residues. Germline V lookup: CDR1 SGHRS, CDR2 YFSETQ. In DNA, the CDR3 is TGCGCCAGCAGCTACGACAAAGGGGGCTACGAGCAGTACTTC. It translates to CASSYDKGGYEQYF.

The rearrangement uses TRBV2 and TRBJ2-1; 8 bases are a match to TRBD2. CDR3 length equals 16 residues. The V gene end was trimmed by 1 base and the J gene end by 4 bases; junction bases not matched to a gene: 6. CDR1 SNHLY and CDR2 FYNNEI come from the germline V gene. The CDR3 protein is CASSEGSGIGYNEQFF. DNA for the CDR3: TGTGCCAGCAGTGAAGGTAGCGGGATCGGGTACAATGAGCAGTTCTTC.